This T cell receptor beta chain stems from a study of T cell changes during pregnancy in multiple sclerosis. Sequenced by immunoSEQ multiplex PCR; TCRdb stores in-frame clones only, minus some. The repertoire holds tens of thousands of clones, with 94% as singletons. The germline gives CDR1 SGHTA, CDR2 FQGNSA. Trimming took 5 bases from V and 2 from J, leaving 10 bases between them. The CDR3 extends over 14 amino acids. This clonotype was obtained from a female donor with multiple sclerosis, enrolled in a pregnancy study. This material consisted of CD4+ T cells from peripheral blood mononuclear cells, taken in the second trimester of pregnancy. This sequence joins TRBV7-2 and TRBJ2-1; TRBD2 is a possible D gene (5 bases). The CDR3, as DNA: TGTGCCAGCAGCCCCTCCGGGGCCTACAATGAGCAGTTCTTC. Residues: CASSPSGAYNEQFF.